The present entry profiles one T cell receptor (beta chain) with its context. Its antigen is not identified. The source of the sample is a study of T-cell memory formation after mild COVID-19. Study background: Across donors, TCR clusters were largely donor specific.

The germline gives CDR1 ENHRY, CDR2 SYGVKD. Trimming left V 10 bases short and J 8 bases short, with 14 bases between. The CDR3 loop spans 12 amino acids. TCRdb re-derived calls from the 5' RACE reads in MiXCR, one entry per CDR3 protein. This sample has over 250,000 distinct CDR3 sequences; about 15% occur once, and the top ten carry roughly 20%. General study findings and limits: Contracting clones from day 15 to 85 had balanced CD4/CD8; later expanders favoured CD4+. CD8+ contracting clones occupied EMRA, while CD4+ ones occupied mainly CM and EM.

The rearrangement uses TRBV10-3 and TRBJ2-2; no reliable D call. This TCR was sampled from a man aged 18-30 years who had mild COVID-19 (a few samples of this study predate the infection). Cell type and time point are not known. Sequenced sample: PBMCs or a T cell subset sorted from them (not recorded which). CDR3 sequence: CASYGPSGELFF. CDR3 sequence (DNA): TGTGCCAGTTACGGGCCGTCGGGGGAGCTGTTTTTT.